These 19 T cell receptor beta chains share one sample of origin, sequenced in a study of cytomegalovirus exposure and HLA in healthy donors. Primers included in the PCR were 60 Vbeta and 13 Jbeta primers. The data were produced by immunoSEQ multiplex PCR, yet TCRdb's version contains in-frame clones alone and is incomplete. The sample is made up of 130,000 or so clones, and the top ten hold roughly 2% of it. Sequencing was done on a sample of PBMCs. These TCRs come from a woman aged 55-75 years in good health and CMV-seronegative.

Note on this clone: The missing conserved phenylalanine or tryptophan at the end of this CDR3 makes a read error likely. The genes are TRBV2 and TRBJ1-6; D call uncertain. Germline CDR1 and CDR2: SNHLY and FYNNEI. The CDR3 contains 13 residues. Trimming pared 3 bases from V and 6 bases from J, leaving 6 bases between. The CDR3 DNA follows: TGTGCCAGCAGTGATGTGTCTAATTCACCCCTCCACTCT. It encodes CASSDVSNSPLHS.

This chain joins TRBV30 and TRBJ2-1; possible D gene TRBD2, 6 bases. The CDR3 has 15 residues. The V and J ends lost 8 bases and 2 bases respectively, with 19 bases between them. The germline CDR1 and CDR2 sequences are GTSNPN and SVGIG (reference sequence). The CDR3 sequence is CAGGTLATTYNEQFF. For the CDR3, the DNA is TGTGCCGGGGGAACTCTAGCGACAACCTACAATGAGCAGTTCTTC.

The gene calls are TRBV10-1 and TRBJ1-5, with D perhaps TRBD1 (5 bases). The CDR3 has 17 amino acids. Germline V gene data show CDR1 as WNHNN and CDR2 as SYGVQD (reference sequence). Trimming took off 8 bases at V and 1 base at J, with 21 bases between the two ends. CDR3 protein: CASGGSVGEVSNQPQHF. The CDR3 coding sequence is TGCGCCAGCGGGGGGTCCGTGGGGGAGGTAAGCAATCAGCCCCAGCATTTT.

The chain has TRBV19 and TRBJ2-3; TRBD2 matches 12 bases. V lost 5 bases to trimming and J lost 2 bases; unmatched junction nucleotides: 14. CDR1 is LNHDA and CDR2 is SQIVND in the germline V gene (reference sequence). CDR3 length: 19 residues. The chain's CDR3 is CASSPWGRLAGASTDTQYF. The CDR3 DNA is TGTGCCAGTAGTCCTTGGGGGCGACTAGCGGGGGCCTCCACAGATACGCAGTATTTT.

V and J are TRBV2 and TRBJ1-2, with 11 nucleotides matching TRBD1. V shed 6 bases, J shed 4 bases, and the junction held 7 bases outside the gene matches. The CDR3 is 15 residues long. The germline gives CDR1 SNHLY, CDR2 FYNNEI. For the CDR3, the DNA is TGTGCCAGCAGGAGGGGACAGGGGGAAGCCTATGGCTACACCTTC. The encoded protein is CASRRGQGEAYGYTF.

This sequence joins TRBV28 and TRBJ1-2, with D hard to call. V lost 5 bases, J lost 4 bases, and 11 bases lay in between. This CDR3 has 13 residues. Germline loops: CDR1 MDHEN, CDR2 SYDVKM. As DNA, the CDR3 is TGTGCCAGCAGTGAGGGCGCCGGCTATGGCTACACCTTC. It encodes CASSEGAGYGYTF.

The chain carries TRBV6-4 and TRBJ1-6; D not certain. In germline, CDR1 is MRHNA, CDR2 SNTAGT. This CDR3 comprises 14 residues. Trimming removed 0 bases at V and 7 bases at J, with 7 bases between. As DNA, the CDR3 is TGTGCCAGCAGTGACTCAGCCAAGAATTCACCCCTCCACTTT. This sequence encodes CASSDSAKNSPLHF.

The chain is built from TRBV9 and TRBJ1-3; 7 bases map to TRBD1. The CDR3 is 16 residues long. Germline V gene data show CDR1 as SGDLS and CDR2 as YYNGEE. The V segment lost 0 bases and the J segment 9 bases; nucleotides outside the gene matches: 12. The CDR3 loop is CASSVGPGTAEGTIYF. The CDR3 bases are TGTGCCAGCAGCGTAGGCCCTGGGACAGCCGAGGGCACCATATATTTT.

J is TRBJ1-1 and V is TRBV28; D unclear. CDR3 length equals 13 residues. V lost 7 bases to trimming and J lost 0 bases, with 9 bases between them. Germline values: CDR1 MDHEN, CDR2 SYDVKM. The CDR3 spells CASTSIMNTEAFF. For the CDR3, the DNA is TGTGCCAGCACTTCTATCATGAACACTGAAGCTTTCTTT.

The V and J genes are TRBV28 and TRBJ2-6; D unclear. V lost 6 bases, J lost 3 bases, and 12 bases lay in between. The CDR3 contains 15 residues. CDR1 and CDR2 (germline): MDHEN, SYDVKM. As DNA, the CDR3 is TGTGCCAGCAGGTACACAAATCTTGGGGCCAACGTCCTGACTTTC. It encodes CASRYTNLGANVLTF.

The J gene is TRBJ1-3, the V gene TRBV5-1; 7 bases map to TRBD1. Germline lookup yields CDR1 SGHRS and CDR2 YFSETQ. The junction had 6 bases not matched to a gene; V was cut back by 0 bases and J by 0 bases. The CDR3 extends over 17 amino acids. Here the CDR3 reads CASSLGGTDGSGNTIYF. CDR3 nucleotide sequence: TGCGCCAGCAGCTTGGGCGGGACAGACGGCTCTGGAAACACCATATATTTT. Full variable domain (rest looked up from reference TRBV5-1 and TRBJ1-3): KAGVTQTPRYLIKTRGQQVTLSCSPISGHRSVSWYQQTPGQGLQFLFEYFSETQRNKGNFPGRFSGRQFSNSRSEMNVSTLELGDSALYLCASSLGGTDGSGNTIYFGEGSWLTVV.

Of note for this clone: The junction shows a germline mismatch at one end, possibly a read error. V usage is TRBV11-2 and J usage is TRBJ1-1, with D possibly being TRBD1 (5 bases). The CDR3 is 16 residues long. Germline CDR1 SGHAT, CDR2 FQNNGV. The DNA for the CDR3 is TGTGCCAGCAGCTCCCTAATGCGACAGAGGAACACTGGAGCTTTCTTT. The encoded protein is CASSSLMRQRNTGAFF. The variable domain in full, completed from reference TRBV11-2 and TRBJ1-1, reads EAGVAQSPRYKIIEKRQSVAFWCNPISGHATLYWYQQILGQGPKLLIQFQNNGVVDDSQLPKDRFSAERLKGVDSTLKIQPAKLEDSAVYLCASSSLMRQRNTGAFFGQGTRLTVV.

This chain links TRBV4-1 with TRBJ1-4; tentatively, D is TRBD1 (5 bases). The CDR3 extends over 18 amino acids. Germline assignment: CDR1 MGHRA and CDR2 YSYEKL. The ends were cut back, 4 bases at V and 0 bases at J, with 18 bases in the middle. Written as DNA, the CDR3 is TGCGCCAGCAGCCCGATCTTGGGCAGGGTCTCAACTAATGAAAAACTGTTTTTT. It yields the protein CASSPILGRVSTNEKLFF.

This chain joins TRBV19 and TRBJ2-7; TRBD2 matches 7 bases. After removal of 5 bases from V and 3 bases from J, the junction contained 13 bases not matched to a gene. The CDR3 is 16 residues long. Germline V gene data show CDR1 as LNHDA and CDR2 as SQIVND (reference sequence). The CDR3 here is CASSAQGGPGGYEQYF. The CDR3 nucleotides read TGTGCCAGTAGTGCGCAGGGTGGGCCGGGGGGCTACGAGCAGTACTTC.

The chain joins TRBV4-2 to TRBJ2-7; TRBD2 aligns across 7 bases. Germline V gene sequence: CDR1 LGHNA, CDR2 YNFKEQ. Losses at the gene ends were 3 bases for V and 0 bases for J; bases not matched to a gene: 11. The CDR3 sequence is 17 residues long. The CDR3 bases are TGTGCCAGCAGCCAGTATGGCGCCGCGGGAGCCTCCTACGAGCAGTACTTC. This translates into CASSQYGAAGASYEQYF.

The chain recombines TRBV10-3 with TRBJ2-7; a possible D gene is TRBD1 (5 bases). CDR3 size: 13 residues. CDR1 is ENHRY and CDR2 is SYGVKD in the germline V gene. V lost 7 bases and J lost 2, with 12 bases in between. The CDR3 region is CAITGDSTYEQYF. CDR3 nucleotides: TGTGCCATCACCGGCGACAGTACCTACGAGCAGTACTTC.

The J gene is TRBJ1-2, the V gene TRBV2; 7 bases fit TRBD1. CDR1 is SNHLY, CDR2 FYNNEI, per germline. There are 14 residues in the CDR3. With V trimmed by 6 bases and J by 5 bases, 9 bases remained unmatched. CDR3 DNA: TGTGCCAGCAGAGGGGGCCTTCACGGGTATGGCTACACCTTC. It is translated as CASRGGLHGYGYTF.

About this clone itself: The germline gene is not matched at one end of the junction; a read error may be the cause. This chain uses TRBV10-2 with TRBJ2-7, with D possibly matching TRBD2 (6 bases). The CDR3 contains 13 residues. The V gene's germline CDR1 is WSHSY and CDR2 SAAADI. The CDR3, as DNA: TGTGCAGTCCAGGGAGGCCTAAACTACGAGCAGTACTTC. This encodes CAVQGGLNYEQYF.

The V gene is TRBV18, the J gene TRBJ2-3, with TRBD1 identical over 7 bases. CDR3 size: 13 residues. Germline loops: CDR1 KGHSH, CDR2 LQKENI. V lost 3 bases, J lost 9 bases, and 6 bases stayed unmatched. CDR3 sequence (DNA): TGTGCCAGCTCACCGGACAGGTTGGGAACGCAGTATTTT. Translation: CASSPDRLGTQYF.